Below, 21 T cell receptor beta chains from the same sample are listed, as sequenced in a study of B cell selection in AIRE deficiency. Sorting defined conventional CD4 T cells as CD4+CD127+. Assay: immunoSEQ multiplex PCR; the TCRdb copy retains only in-frame clones and omits some. There are roughly 25,000 clones in the sample; about 96% occur only once, and roughly 0.2% lies in the top ten. Sequencing was performed on CD4+CD127+ conventional T cells sorted from PBMCs. These TCRs come from a human donor in good health.

The chain has TRBV18 and TRBJ2-1; TRBD2 aligns across 9 bases. There are 22 residues in the CDR3. Germline CDR1 KGHSH, CDR2 LQKENI. With 1 base clipped from V and 9 bases from J, the junction kept 28 bases outside the gene matches. CDR3 nucleotides: TGTGCCAGCTCACCACGTCAAACGTCGCGGGGGACCGGGACTAGCTCAAGTTTTGAGCAGTTCTTC. This encodes CASSPRQTSRGTGTSSSFEQFF.

The rearrangement links TRBV19 to TRBJ2-6; D is uncertain. With 3 bases removed from V and 0 bases from J, the gap between germline ends came to 12 bases. CDR1 LNHDA and CDR2 SQIVND come from the germline V gene (reference sequence). This CDR3 spans 17 amino acids. CDR3 sequence (DNA): TGTGCCAGTAGTATTAAGCGCATAAGCTCTGGGGCCAACGTCCTGACTTTC. This sequence encodes CASSIKRISSGANVLTF.

This chain connects TRBV5-1 to TRBJ2-7; 9 nucleotides align to TRBD1. The CDR3 totals 14 residues. V was clipped by 1 base and J by 4 bases; unmatched bases: 3. Germline V gene sequence: CDR1 SGHRS, CDR2 YFSETQ. The CDR3 nucleotides are TGCGCCAGCAGCTTGTCGGGACAGGGTTACGAGCAGTACTTC. Translating gives CASSLSGQGYEQYF.

The chain carries TRBV5-1 and TRBJ1-2, with TRBD1 identical over 9 bases. This CDR3 has 14 amino acids. From germline, CDR1 is SGHRS and CDR2 YFSETQ. With 3 bases clipped from V and 8 bases from J, the junction kept 8 bases outside the gene matches. CDR3: CASSSYRDREGYTF. The CDR3 DNA follows: TGCGCCAGCAGCTCATACCGGGACAGGGAAGGCTACACCTTC.

The chain employs TRBV11-1 and TRBJ2-7; D is ambiguous. There are 13 residues in the CDR3. With 1 base removed from V and 6 bases from J, the gap between germline ends came to 10 bases. In germline, CDR1 is SGHAT, CDR2 FQDESV (reference sequence). DNA for the CDR3: TGTGCCAGCAGCTTAGTGCAGGTAGGCGAGCAGTACTTC. Amino acids: CASSLVQVGEQYF.

In this sample, this clone turned up a few times. The chain is built from TRBV29-1 and TRBJ2-7; TRBD1 aligns across 9 bases. CDR1 SQVTM and CDR2 ANQGSEA come from the germline V gene. V lost 6 bases, J lost 2 bases, and 8 bases stayed unmatched. This CDR3 has 14 amino acids. The CDR3, as DNA: TGCAGCGTCCCCTCTAGGGACAGGGCCTACGAGCAGTACTTC. This sequence encodes CSVPSRDRAYEQYF.

This chain connects TRBV5-4 to TRBJ2-7, with 7 positions matching TRBD2. The germline V gene encodes CDR1 SGHNT and CDR2 YYREEE (reference sequence). The junction had 7 bases not matched to a gene; V was cut back by 3 bases and J by 4 bases. This CDR3 contains 14 residues. For the CDR3, the DNA is TGTGCCAGCAGCTCAGCGGGACTAACATACGAGCAGTACTTC. It codes for CASSSAGLTYEQYF.

V usage is TRBV20-1 and J usage is TRBJ2-7; tentative D call: TRBD1 (6 bases). The V gene lost 6 bases and the J gene lost 5 bases, with 11 bases spanning the gap. Germline assignment: CDR1 DFQATT and CDR2 SNEGSKA (reference sequence). There are 11 residues in the CDR3. This chain's CDR3 is CSAPQGNEQYF. The CDR3 bases are TGCAGTGCGCCACAGGGTAACGAGCAGTACTTC.

This chain uses TRBV15 with TRBJ2-5; 10 bases match TRBD1. The CDR3 runs to 13 residues. The V gene's germline CDR1 is LNHNV and CDR2 YYDKDF (reference sequence). The trim removed 6 bases at V and 9 bases at J, leaving 7 bases unmatched. CDR3 sequence reads: CATRPGTGASQYF. The DNA for the CDR3 is TGTGCCACCAGGCCCGGGACAGGGGCCTCCCAGTACTTC.

The genes are TRBV19 and TRBJ1-4; D perhaps matches TRBD1 (5 bases). There are 13 residues in the CDR3. Per the germline V gene, CDR1 is LNHDA and CDR2 is SQIVND (reference sequence). Trimming shortened V by 5 bases and J by 7 bases, and 11 bases separated the two germline ends. CDR3 region: CASSDSSGEKLFF. As DNA, the CDR3 is TGTGCCAGTAGTGACAGTTCGGGTGAAAAACTGTTTTTT.

V and J are TRBV11-2 and TRBJ1-1, with D perhaps matching TRBD1 (5 bases). The CDR3 contains 15 residues. Per the germline V gene, CDR1 is SGHAT and CDR2 is FQNNGV. V gave up 1 base and J gave up 5 bases, with 14 bases separating them. The CDR3 loop is CASSLVAGRRTEAFF. The DNA for the CDR3 is TGTGCCAGCAGCTTAGTGGCAGGGCGTAGGACTGAAGCTTTCTTT. Combining the CDR3 with reference TRBV11-2 and TRBJ1-1 gives the whole variable domain EAGVAQSPRYKIIEKRQSVAFWCNPISGHATLYWYQQILGQGPKLLIQFQNNGVVDDSQLPKDRFSAERLKGVDSTLKIQPAKLEDSAVYLCASSLVAGRRTEAFFGQGTRLTVV.

The chain has TRBV29-1 and TRBJ2-7; tentatively, D is TRBD1 (6 bases). The CDR3 loop spans 14 amino acids. Germline V lookup: CDR1 SQVTM, CDR2 ANQGSEA. Trimming stripped 7 bases from V and 0 bases from J, with 16 bases between. CDR3 sequence (DNA): TGCAGCGGGGATTGGACAGTAATCTCCTACGAGCAGTACTTC. It encodes CSGDWTVISYEQYF.

The genes are TRBV7-2 and TRBJ2-1; a possible D gene is TRBD2 (6 bases). Trimming removed 5 bases at V and 9 bases at J, with 20 bases between. CDR1 SGHTA and CDR2 FQGNSA come from the germline V gene. The CDR3 contains 15 residues. The CDR3 is CASSPTPGVYGEQFF. Here the CDR3 DNA reads TGTGCCAGCAGCCCTACCCCGGGGGTCTACGGTGAGCAGTTCTTC.

The rearrangement links TRBV7-9 to TRBJ1-4; possibly TRBD1 for D (6 bases). This CDR3 spans 16 amino acids. From germline, CDR1 is SEHNR and CDR2 FQNEAQ (reference sequence). The V end was cut by 5 bases, the J end by 2 bases, with 15 bases between. The CDR3 region is CASSPGRQATNEKLFF. The CDR3 region has the DNA TGTGCCAGCAGCCCAGGTCGACAGGCCACTAATGAAAAACTGTTTTTT.

J is TRBJ1-1 and V is TRBV10-3; D gene ambiguous. V was trimmed by 4 bases and J by 1 base, leaving 4 bases between them. CDR1 and CDR2 from the germline V gene are ENHRY and SYGVKD. The CDR3 is 12 residues long. As DNA, the CDR3 is TGTGCCATCAGTGCTTCGAACACTGAAGCTTTCTTT. Encoded protein: CAISASNTEAFF.

The chain recombines TRBV15 with TRBJ2-1; no reliable D call. This CDR3 contains 12 residues. The germline gives CDR1 LNHNV, CDR2 YYDKDF (reference sequence). Trimming pared 5 bases from V and 9 bases from J, leaving 11 bases between. Here the CDR3 reads CATSDPWGEQFF. CDR3 nucleotides: TGTGCCACCAGCGATCCTTGGGGTGAGCAGTTCTTC.

The chain employs TRBV19 and TRBJ1-6; 7 bases line up with TRBD1. V shed 4 bases and J 3 bases; nucleotides not matched to a gene: 3. Per germline, CDR1 LNHDA and CDR2 SQIVND (reference sequence). The CDR3 is 15 amino acids. The CDR3: CASSTRTGYNSPLHF. For the CDR3, the DNA is TGTGCCAGTAGTACCCGGACAGGCTATAATTCACCCCTCCACTTT.

V usage is TRBV5-1 and J usage is TRBJ1-2; D not resolved. V shed 2 bases and J shed 0 bases, with 8 bases lying between them. Germline V lookup: CDR1 SGHRS, CDR2 YFSETQ. The CDR3 is 14 residues long. Here the CDR3 reads CASSLESPNYGYTF. CDR3 coding DNA: TGCGCCAGCAGCTTAGAAAGTCCTAACTATGGCTACACCTTC.

The V and J genes are TRBV20-1 and TRBJ1-1; 7 bases are shared with TRBD1. Trimming cost V 7 bases and J 8 bases; bases outside gene matches: 4. Germline-derived CDR1 and CDR2 are DFQATT and SNEGSKA (reference sequence). CDR3 size: 10 residues. CDR3: CSDTGQEAFF. The CDR3 bases are TGCAGTGATACGGGACAGGAAGCTTTCTTT.

The chain is built from TRBV19 and TRBJ2-2; D unresolved. This CDR3 region has 14 residues. Trimming removed 1 base from V and 5 bases from J, with 8 bases in between. In germline, CDR1 is LNHDA, CDR2 SQIVND (reference sequence). The CDR3 here is CASSIAKRTGELFF. CDR3 in DNA: TGTGCCAGTAGTATAGCGAAGAGGACCGGGGAGCTGTTTTTT. Complete variable domain (other parts from reference TRBV19 and TRBJ2-2): DGGITQSPKYLFRKEGQNVTLSCEQNLNHDAMYWYRQDPGQGLRLIYYSQIVNDFQKGDIAEGYSVSREKKESFPLTVTSAQKNPTAFYLCASSIAKRTGELFFGEGSRLTVL.

The chain recombines TRBV19 with TRBJ1-1; TRBD1 might be the D (5 bases). The CDR3 length is 14 residues. V was clipped by 9 bases and J by 4 bases, with 18 bases between them. From germline, CDR1 is LNHDA and CDR2 SQIVND (reference sequence). The CDR3 DNA sequence: TGTGCCAGCCACCAGACAGTCATGGGCACTGAAGCTTTCTTT. It codes for CASHQTVMGTEAFF.